This T cell receptor beta chain was observed in a study of CD8 T cells in ankylosing spondylitis. This clonotype has ten or more counts. Its antigen is still unknown. Whole-study results and caveats: It appeared that ankylosing spondylitis blood was characterized by a TCR beta motif of under ten highly homologous variants. The study looked at matched synovial fluid samples from ankylosing spondylitis patients. Disease-linked clones were reported to be significantly enriched there.

V lost 6 bases to trimming and J lost 3 bases; unmatched junction nucleotides: 7. This CDR3 contains 15 residues. From germline, CDR1 is MNHNS and CDR2 SASEGT. Scientists made TCR beta libraries using quantitative 5'-RACE with molecular barcodes. One entry per CDR3 protein results from TCRdb running MiXCR on the 5' RACE reads. Counted here are around 490,000 distinct CDR3 sequences, over 4% occurring once; the ten biggest clones make up roughly 3.5%. The sequence came from a male donor with ankylosing spondylitis. The sample taken for sequencing was blood, either unsorted or a sorted T cell fraction (not recorded which). This sequence joins TRBV6-1 and TRBJ2-2, with 7 bases lining up with TRBD2. CDR3 sequence: CASSQRDRHTGELFF. CDR3 DNA sequence: TGTGCCAGCAGCCAGCGGGACCGCCACACCGGGGAGCTGTTTTTT.